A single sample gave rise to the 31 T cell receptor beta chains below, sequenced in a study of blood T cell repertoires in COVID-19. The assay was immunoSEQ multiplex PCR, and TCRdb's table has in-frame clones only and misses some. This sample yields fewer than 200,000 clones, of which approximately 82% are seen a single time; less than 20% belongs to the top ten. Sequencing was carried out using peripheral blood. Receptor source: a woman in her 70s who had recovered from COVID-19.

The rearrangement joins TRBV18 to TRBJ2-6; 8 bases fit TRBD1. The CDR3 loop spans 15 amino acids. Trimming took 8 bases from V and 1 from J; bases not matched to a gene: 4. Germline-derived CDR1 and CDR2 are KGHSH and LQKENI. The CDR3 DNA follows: TGTGCCAGCACAGACAGGGGATCTGGGGCCAACGTCCTGACTTTC. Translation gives CASTDRGSGANVLTF.

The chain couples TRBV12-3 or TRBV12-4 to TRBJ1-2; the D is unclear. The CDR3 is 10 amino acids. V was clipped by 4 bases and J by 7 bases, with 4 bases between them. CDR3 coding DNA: TGTGCCAGCAGTTCCCGTGGCTACACCTTC. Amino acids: CASSSRGYTF.

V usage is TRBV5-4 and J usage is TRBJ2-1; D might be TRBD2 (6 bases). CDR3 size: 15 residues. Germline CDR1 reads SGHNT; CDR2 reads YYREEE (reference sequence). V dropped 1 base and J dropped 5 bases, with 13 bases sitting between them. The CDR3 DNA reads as TGTGCCAGCAGCTTGTTTGCGGGGTGGGACAATGAGCAGTTCTTC. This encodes CASSLFAGWDNEQFF.

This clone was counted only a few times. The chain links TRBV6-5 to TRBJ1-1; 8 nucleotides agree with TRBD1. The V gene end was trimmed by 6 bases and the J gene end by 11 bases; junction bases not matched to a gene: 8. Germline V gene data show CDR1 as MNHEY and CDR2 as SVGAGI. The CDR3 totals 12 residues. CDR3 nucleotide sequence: TGTGCCAGCAGGCGACAGGGGAGTAGCGCTTTCTTT. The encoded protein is CASRRQGSSAFF.

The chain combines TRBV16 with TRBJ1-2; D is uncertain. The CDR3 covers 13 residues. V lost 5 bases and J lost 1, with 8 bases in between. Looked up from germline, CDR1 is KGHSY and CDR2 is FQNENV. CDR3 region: CASSDAGNYGYTF. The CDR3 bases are TGTGCCAGCAGCGACGCGGGTAACTATGGCTACACCTTC. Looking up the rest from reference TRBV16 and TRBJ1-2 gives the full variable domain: GEEVAQTPKHLVRGEGQKAKLYCAPIKGHSYVFWYQQVLKNEFKFLISFQNENVFDETGMPKERFSAKCLPNSPCSLEIQATKLEDSAVYFCASSDAGNYGYTFGSGTRLTVV.

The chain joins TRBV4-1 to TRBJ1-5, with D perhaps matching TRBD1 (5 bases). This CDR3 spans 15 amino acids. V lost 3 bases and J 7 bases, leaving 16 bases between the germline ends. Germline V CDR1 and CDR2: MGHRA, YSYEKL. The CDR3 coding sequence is TGCGCCAGCAGCCAGACCACTACCCGGGGGCAGCCCCAGCATTTT. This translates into CASSQTTTRGQPQHF.

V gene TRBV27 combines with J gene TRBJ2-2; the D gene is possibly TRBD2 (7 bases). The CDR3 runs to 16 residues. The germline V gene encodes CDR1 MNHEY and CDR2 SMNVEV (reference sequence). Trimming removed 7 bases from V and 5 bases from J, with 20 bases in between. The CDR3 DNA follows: TGTGCCAGCACCCCACGGCGGGGGCGGGGGACCGGGGAGCTGTTTTTT. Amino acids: CASTPRRGRGTGELFF.

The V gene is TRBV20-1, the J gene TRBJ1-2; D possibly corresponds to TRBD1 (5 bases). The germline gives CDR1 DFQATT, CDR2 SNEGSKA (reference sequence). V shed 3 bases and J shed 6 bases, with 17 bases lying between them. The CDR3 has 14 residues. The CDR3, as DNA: TGCAGTGCTAGTTGGGGGGGTAGGGCAGATGGCTACACCTTC. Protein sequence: CSASWGGRADGYTF.

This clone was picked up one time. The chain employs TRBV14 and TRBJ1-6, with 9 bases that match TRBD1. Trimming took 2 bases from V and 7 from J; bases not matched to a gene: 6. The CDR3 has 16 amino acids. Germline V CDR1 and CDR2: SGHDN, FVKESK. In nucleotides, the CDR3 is TGTGCCAGCAGCCAATGGACAGGGGTATCCAATTCACCCCTCCACTTT. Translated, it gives CASSQWTGVSNSPLHF.

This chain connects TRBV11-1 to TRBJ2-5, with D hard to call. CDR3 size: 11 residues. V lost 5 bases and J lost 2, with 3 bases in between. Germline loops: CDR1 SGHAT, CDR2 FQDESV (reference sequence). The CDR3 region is CASSPQETQYF. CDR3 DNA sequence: TGTGCCAGCAGCCCACAAGAGACCCAGTACTTC.

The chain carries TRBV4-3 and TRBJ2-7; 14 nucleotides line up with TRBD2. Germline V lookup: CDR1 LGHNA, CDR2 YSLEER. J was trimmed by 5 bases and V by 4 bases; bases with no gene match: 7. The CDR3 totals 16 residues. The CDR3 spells CASSLLVGLAGDEQYF. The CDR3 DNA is TGCGCCAGCAGCCTACTAGTGGGACTAGCGGGAGACGAGCAGTACTTC.

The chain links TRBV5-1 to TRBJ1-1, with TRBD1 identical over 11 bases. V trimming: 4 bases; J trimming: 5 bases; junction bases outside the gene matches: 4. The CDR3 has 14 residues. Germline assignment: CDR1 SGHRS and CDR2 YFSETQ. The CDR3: CASSIGQGATEAFF. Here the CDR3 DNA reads TGCGCCAGCAGCATCGGACAGGGGGCGACTGAAGCTTTCTTT.

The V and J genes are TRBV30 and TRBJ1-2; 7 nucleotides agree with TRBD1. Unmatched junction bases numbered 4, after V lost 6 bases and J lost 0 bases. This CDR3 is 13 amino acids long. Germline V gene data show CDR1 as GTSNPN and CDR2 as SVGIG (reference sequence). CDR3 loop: CACRGTANYGYTF. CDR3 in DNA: TGTGCCTGCCGGGGGACAGCTAACTATGGCTACACCTTC. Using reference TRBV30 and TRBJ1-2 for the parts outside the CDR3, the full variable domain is SQTIHQWPATLVQPVGSPLSLECTVEGTSNPNLYWYRQAAGRGLQLLFYSVGIGQISSEVPQNLSASRPQDRQFILSSKKLLLSDSGFYLCACRGTANYGYTFGSGTRLTVV.

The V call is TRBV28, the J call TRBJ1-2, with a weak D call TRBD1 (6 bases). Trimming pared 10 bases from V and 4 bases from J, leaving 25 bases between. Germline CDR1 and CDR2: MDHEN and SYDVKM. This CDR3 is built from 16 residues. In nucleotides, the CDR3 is TGTGCCATCGAGTCCTCCTGGGGGGGGCTTCGCTATGGCTACACCTTC. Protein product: CAIESSWGGLRYGYTF.

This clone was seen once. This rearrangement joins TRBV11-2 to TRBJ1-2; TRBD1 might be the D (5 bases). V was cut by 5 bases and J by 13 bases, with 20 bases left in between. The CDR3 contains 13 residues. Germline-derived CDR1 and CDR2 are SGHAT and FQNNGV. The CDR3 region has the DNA TGTGCCAGCAGCGAAGAACGGTACACAGGTTGCACCTTC. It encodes CASSEERYTGCTF.

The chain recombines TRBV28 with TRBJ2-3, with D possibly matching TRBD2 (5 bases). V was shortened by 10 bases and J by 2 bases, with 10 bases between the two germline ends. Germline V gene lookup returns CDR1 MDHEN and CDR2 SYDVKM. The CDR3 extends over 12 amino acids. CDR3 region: CAIHGNTDTQYF. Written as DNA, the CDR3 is TGTGCCATCCACGGGAACACAGATACGCAGTATTTT.

CDR3 region: CAWSSGGSKYEQYF. The CDR3 coding sequence is TGTGCCTGGAGTTCCGGCGGGAGTAAATACGAGCAGTACTTC. The chain recombines TRBV30 with TRBJ2-7, with 7 bases aligning to TRBD2. Germline CDR1 is GTSNPN and CDR2 is SVGIG (reference sequence). The junction had 8 bases not matched to a gene; V was cut back by 2 bases and J by 4 bases. CDR3 length equals 14 residues.

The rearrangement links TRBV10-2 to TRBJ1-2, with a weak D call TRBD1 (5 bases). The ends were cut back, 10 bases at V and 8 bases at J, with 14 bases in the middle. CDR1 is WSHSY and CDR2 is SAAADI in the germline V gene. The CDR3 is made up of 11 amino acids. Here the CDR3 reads CATLGGVGYTF. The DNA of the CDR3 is TGCGCCACCCTGGGGGGGGTCGGCTACACCTTC.

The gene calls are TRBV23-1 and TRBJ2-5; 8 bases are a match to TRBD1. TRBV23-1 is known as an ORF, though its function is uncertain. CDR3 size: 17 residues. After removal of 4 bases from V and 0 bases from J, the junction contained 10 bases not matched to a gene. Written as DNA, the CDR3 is TGCGCCAGCAGTCCGAAACCGGACAGGGCGTACCAAGAGACCCAGTACTTC. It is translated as CASSPKPDRAYQETQYF.

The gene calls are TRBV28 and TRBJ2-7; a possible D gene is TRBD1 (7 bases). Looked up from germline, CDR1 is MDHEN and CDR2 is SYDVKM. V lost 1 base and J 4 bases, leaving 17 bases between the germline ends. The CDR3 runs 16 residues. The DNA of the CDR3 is TGTGCCAGCAGTTTATCGGGGGCAGGGGGTTCTTACGAGCAGTACTTC. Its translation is CASSLSGAGGSYEQYF.

CDR3 nucleotides: TGTGCCAGCAGCATGGGGGCTAGCGGGGGTGGGGATGAGCAGTTCTTC. Translation gives CASSMGASGGGDEQFF. The chain has TRBV5-5 and TRBJ2-1; 10 bases map to TRBD2. V lost 4 bases to trimming and J lost 8 bases; unmatched junction nucleotides: 12. This CDR3 comprises 16 residues. CDR1 and CDR2 (germline): SGHKS, YYEKEE (reference sequence).

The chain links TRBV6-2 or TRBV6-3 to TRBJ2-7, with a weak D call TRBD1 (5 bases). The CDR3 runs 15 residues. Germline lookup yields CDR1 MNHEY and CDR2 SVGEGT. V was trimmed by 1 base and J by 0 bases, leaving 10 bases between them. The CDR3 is CASSYLGQSSYEQYF. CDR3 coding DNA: TGTGCCAGCAGTTACTTGGGGCAGAGCTCCTACGAGCAGTACTTC.

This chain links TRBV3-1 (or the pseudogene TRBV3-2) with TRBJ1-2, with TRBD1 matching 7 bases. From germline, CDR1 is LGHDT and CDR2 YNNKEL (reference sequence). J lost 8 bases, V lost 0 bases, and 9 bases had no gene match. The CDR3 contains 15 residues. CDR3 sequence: CASSQDSRDSNGYTF. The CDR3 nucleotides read TGTGCCAGCAGCCAAGACAGTAGGGACAGTAACGGCTACACCTTC.

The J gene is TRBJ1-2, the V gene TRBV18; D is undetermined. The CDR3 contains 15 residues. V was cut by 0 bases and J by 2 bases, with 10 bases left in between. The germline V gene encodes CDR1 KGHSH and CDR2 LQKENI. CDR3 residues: CASSPPSVGNYGYTF. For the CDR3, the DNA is TGTGCCAGCTCACCACCGTCCGTCGGGAACTATGGCTACACCTTC.

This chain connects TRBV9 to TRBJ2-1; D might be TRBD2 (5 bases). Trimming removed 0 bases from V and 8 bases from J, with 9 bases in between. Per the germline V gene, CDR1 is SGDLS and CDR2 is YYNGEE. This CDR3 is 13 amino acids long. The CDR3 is CASSVGTRDEQFF. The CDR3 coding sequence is TGTGCCAGCAGCGTAGGTACTAGGGATGAGCAGTTCTTC.

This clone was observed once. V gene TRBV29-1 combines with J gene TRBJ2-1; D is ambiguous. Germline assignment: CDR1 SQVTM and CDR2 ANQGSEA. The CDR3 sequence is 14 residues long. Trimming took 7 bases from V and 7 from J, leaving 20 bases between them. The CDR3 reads CSACLLVFANEQFF. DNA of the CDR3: TGCAGCGCCTGCCTTCTAGTTTTTGCGAATGAGCAGTTCTTC.

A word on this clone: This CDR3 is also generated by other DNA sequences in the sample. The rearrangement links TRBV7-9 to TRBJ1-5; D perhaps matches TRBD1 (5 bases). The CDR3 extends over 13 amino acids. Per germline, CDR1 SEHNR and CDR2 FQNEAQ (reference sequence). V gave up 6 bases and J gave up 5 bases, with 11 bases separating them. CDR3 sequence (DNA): TGTGCCAGCAGGGCGGGGGAGTATCAGCCCCAGCATTTT. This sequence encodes CASRAGEYQPQHF.

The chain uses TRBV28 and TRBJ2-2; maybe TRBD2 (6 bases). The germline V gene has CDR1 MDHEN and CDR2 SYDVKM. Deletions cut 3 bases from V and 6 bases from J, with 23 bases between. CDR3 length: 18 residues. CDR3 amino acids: CASSFLLGGGINPGELFF. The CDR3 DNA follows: TGTGCCAGCAGTTTCTTATTGGGTGGCGGGATTAATCCCGGGGAGCTGTTTTTT.

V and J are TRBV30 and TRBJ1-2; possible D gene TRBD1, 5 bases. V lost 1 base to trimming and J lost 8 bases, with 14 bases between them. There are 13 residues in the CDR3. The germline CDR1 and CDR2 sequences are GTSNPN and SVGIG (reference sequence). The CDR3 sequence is CAWSATLGGGYTF. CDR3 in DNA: TGTGCCTGGAGTGCTACTCTGGGGGGGGGCTACACCTTC.

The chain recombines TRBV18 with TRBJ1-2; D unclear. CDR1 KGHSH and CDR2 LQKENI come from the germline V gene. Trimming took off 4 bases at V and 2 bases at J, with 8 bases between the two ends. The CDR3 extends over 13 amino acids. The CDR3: CASSRARNYGYTF. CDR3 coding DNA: TGTGCCAGCTCACGGGCGAGAAACTATGGCTACACCTTC.

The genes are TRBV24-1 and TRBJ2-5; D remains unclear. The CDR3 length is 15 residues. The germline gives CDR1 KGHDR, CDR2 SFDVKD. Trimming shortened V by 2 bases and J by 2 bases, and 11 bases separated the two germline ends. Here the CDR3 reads CATSDWAEEQETQYF. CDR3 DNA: TGTGCCACCAGTGATTGGGCAGAAGAACAAGAGACCCAGTACTTC.